Listed below are T cell receptor beta chains from one sample, sequenced in a study of patients and donors after allogeneic stem cell transplantation. TCRdb called the RT-PCR reads again in MiXCR, with one record for every CDR3 protein. The table has about a million distinct CDR3 sequences, approximately 18% seen once. The sample consisted of blood, either unsorted or a sorted T cell fraction (not recorded which). The origin of the receptors is a human donor who was either an allogeneic HSCT recipient or a stem cell or donor lymphocyte infusion donor (not recorded which). It is not recorded whose cells these are; they may come from a transplant donor. CDR3s include the opening cysteine and the closing phenylalanine or tryptophan. Not every row has a clone size; where given, it reads once, few, many or a size class.

V gene	J gene	clone size	CDR3 protein
TRBV5-1	TRBJ2-6	NA	CASLLGPGANVLTF
TRBV20-1	TRBJ2-7	few	CSAWTPAYEQYF
TRBV2	TRBJ2-3	few	CASRRSSGGAVDTQYF
TRBV10-3	TRBJ2-7	few	CAISGQGHYEQYF
TRBV20-1	TRBJ1-1	NA	CSAIRSVNTEAFF
TRBV12-3/TRBV12-4	TRBJ2-7	NA	CASSSTPLWVGREQYF
TRBV5-1	TRBJ1-5	few	CARTSRSSNQPQHF
TRBV2	TRBJ1-4	few	CASSDGVGNEKLFF
TRBV5-1	TRBJ2-5	NA	CASSLAVGQETQYF
TRBV11-2	TRBJ2-7	NA	CASRPNDRGFGYEQYF
TRBV29-1	TRBJ2-7	NA	CSVRVRSGPGEQYF
TRBV4-2	TRBJ2-7	NA	CASSQDHGRGFEQYF
TRBV12-3/TRBV12-4	TRBJ1-1	many	CASRPDRILNTEAFF
TRBV30	TRBJ1-1	once	CAWSVEIDTEAFF
TRBV6-1	TRBJ1-4	few	CASSEGGKLFF
TRBV10-2	TRBJ2-1	few	CASSETTTSGVYNEQFF
TRBV11-3	TRBJ2-3	NA	CASSYRDRGLSDTQYF
TRBV3-1	TRBJ1-3	NA	CASSQDAFSGNTIYF
TRBV21-1	TRBJ2-7	few	CASSKTVHEQYF
TRBV20-1	TRBJ1-2	NA	CSARDEGQPYGYTF
TRBV4-1	TRBJ2-4	few	CASSQLPLAGGLAKNIQYF
TRBV12-3/TRBV12-4	TRBJ1-3	NA	CASSLRAGSGNTIYF
TRBV7-2	TRBJ1-1	NA	CASSFQAGAGTEAFF
TRBV25-1	TRBJ1-4	few	CASSEYGGFQEKLFF
TRBV12-3/TRBV12-4	TRBJ2-1	NA	CASSPSGRPFYEQFF
TRBV20-1	TRBJ2-1	few	CSALVEGTLINEQFF
TRBV14	TRBJ2-5	few	CASRRRGQETQYF
TRBV6-1	TRBJ1-3	NA	CASSRDSKNTIYF
TRBV15	TRBJ2-1	few	CATSRDQAGDNEQFF
TRBV15	TRBJ2-1	NA	CATSSFPQGSGSYNEQFF
TRBV20-1	TRBJ2-3	NA	CSAPRLAGGFIFTDTQYF
TRBV5-1	TRBJ2-3	few	CASSLAVLGGRETDTQYF
TRBV7-6	TRBJ2-7	few	CASSADIKGGYEQYF
TRBV12-3/TRBV12-4	TRBJ2-7	few	CASSLAAEQYF
TRBV20-1	TRBJ1-5	NA	CSAREAGNQPQHF
TRBV3-1	TRBJ2-1	once	CASSQVKGNEQFF
TRBV5-1	TRBJ2-7	many	CASSLESPATRPYEQYF